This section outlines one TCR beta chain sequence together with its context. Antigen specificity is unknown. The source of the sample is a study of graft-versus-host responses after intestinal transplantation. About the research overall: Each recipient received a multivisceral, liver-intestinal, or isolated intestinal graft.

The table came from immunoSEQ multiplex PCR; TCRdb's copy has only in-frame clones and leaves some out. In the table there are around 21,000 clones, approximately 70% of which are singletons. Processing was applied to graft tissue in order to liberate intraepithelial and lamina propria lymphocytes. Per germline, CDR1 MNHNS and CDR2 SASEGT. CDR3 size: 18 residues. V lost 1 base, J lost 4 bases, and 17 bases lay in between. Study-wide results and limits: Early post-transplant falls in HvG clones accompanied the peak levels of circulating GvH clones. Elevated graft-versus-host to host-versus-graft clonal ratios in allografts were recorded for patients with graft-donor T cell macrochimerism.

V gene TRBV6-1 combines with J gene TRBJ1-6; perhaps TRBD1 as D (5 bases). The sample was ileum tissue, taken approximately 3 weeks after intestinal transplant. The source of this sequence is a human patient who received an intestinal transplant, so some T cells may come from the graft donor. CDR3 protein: CASSEGPVSGVYNSPLHF. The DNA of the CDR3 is TGTGCCAGCAGTGAAGGACCCGTGTCGGGGGTGTATAATTCACCCCTCCACTTT.